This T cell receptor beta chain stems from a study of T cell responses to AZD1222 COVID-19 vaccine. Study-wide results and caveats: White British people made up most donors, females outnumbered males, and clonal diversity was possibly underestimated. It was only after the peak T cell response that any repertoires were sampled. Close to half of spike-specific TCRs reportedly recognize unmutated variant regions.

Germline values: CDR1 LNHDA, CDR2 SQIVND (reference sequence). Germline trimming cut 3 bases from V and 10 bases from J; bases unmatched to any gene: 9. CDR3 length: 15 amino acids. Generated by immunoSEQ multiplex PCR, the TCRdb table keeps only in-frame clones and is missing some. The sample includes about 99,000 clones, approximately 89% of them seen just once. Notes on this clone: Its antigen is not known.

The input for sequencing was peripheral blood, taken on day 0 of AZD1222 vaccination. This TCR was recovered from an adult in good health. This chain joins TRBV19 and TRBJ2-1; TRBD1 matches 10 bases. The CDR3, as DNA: TGTGCCAGTAGTATCCGGGACAGGGGAATGAGGGAGCAGTTCTTC. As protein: CASSIRDRGMREQFF.